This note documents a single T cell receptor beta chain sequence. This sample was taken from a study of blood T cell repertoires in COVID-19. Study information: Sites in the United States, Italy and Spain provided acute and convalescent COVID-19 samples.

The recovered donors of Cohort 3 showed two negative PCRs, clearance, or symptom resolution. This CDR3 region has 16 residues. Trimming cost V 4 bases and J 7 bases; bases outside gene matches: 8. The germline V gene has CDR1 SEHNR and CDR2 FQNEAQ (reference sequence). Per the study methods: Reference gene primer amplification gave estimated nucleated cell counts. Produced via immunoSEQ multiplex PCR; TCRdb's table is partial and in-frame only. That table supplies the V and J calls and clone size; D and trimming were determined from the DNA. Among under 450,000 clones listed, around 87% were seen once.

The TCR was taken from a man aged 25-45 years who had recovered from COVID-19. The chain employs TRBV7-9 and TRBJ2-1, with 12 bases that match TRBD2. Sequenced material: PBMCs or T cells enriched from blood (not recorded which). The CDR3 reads CASSSWTSGVRNEQFF. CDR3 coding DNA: TGTGCCAGCAGCTCCTGGACTAGCGGGGTTAGGAATGAGCAGTTCTTC.